Presented here are 31 T cell receptor beta chains from one specimen sequenced in a study of control samples from healthy donors and cancer patients. Method: immunoSEQ multiplex PCR; TCRdb's copy keeps in-frame clones and lacks some. The table shows 99,000 or so clones, with around 82% occurring only once. Sample: blood. The receptors derive from a man in his sixties in good health.

This chain uses TRBV30 with TRBJ1-2; possible D gene TRBD1, 5 bases. Germline V gives CDR1 GTSNPN, CDR2 SVGIG (reference sequence). V dropped 1 base and J dropped 3 bases, with 15 bases sitting between them. This CDR3 has 15 amino acids. CDR3 in DNA: TGTGCCTGGAGTGGGGGCCGTTGGGCTGACTATGGCTACACCTTC. This codes for CAWSGGRWADYGYTF.

The V and J genes are TRBV10-2 and TRBJ2-7, with 9 bases identical to TRBD1. V shed 2 bases and J 2 bases; nucleotides not matched to a gene: 7. This CDR3 has 16 residues. Germline CDR1 is WSHSY and CDR2 is SAAADI. CDR3 sequence: CASSEPPGQGTYEQYF. In DNA form, the CDR3 reads TGCGCCAGCAGTGAGCCTCCGGGACAGGGCACCTACGAGCAGTACTTC.

V gene TRBV30 combines with J gene TRBJ1-1, with D unclear. There are 14 residues in the CDR3. The V end was cut by 0 bases, the J end by 4 bases, with 12 bases between. Germline CDR1 is GTSNPN and CDR2 is SVGIG (reference sequence). CDR3 loop: CAWSVQGITTEAFF. DNA of the CDR3: TGTGCCTGGAGTGTACAAGGAATAACCACTGAAGCTTTCTTT.

The genes are TRBV29-1 and TRBJ1-1, with D perhaps TRBD1 (5 bases). CDR3 length equals 14 residues. V lost 6 bases to trimming and J lost 2 bases, with 16 bases between them. Looked up from germline, CDR1 is SQVTM and CDR2 is ANQGSEA. This CDR3 reads CSVLMRQSNTEAFF. The CDR3 DNA is TGCAGCGTCCTCATGAGACAGAGCAACACTGAAGCTTTCTTT.

The chain is built from TRBV9 and TRBJ2-5; 10 nucleotides line up with TRBD1. Germline-derived CDR1 and CDR2 are SGDLS and YYNGEE. This CDR3 contains 15 residues. With 1 base clipped from V and 5 bases from J, the junction kept 5 bases outside the gene matches. The CDR3 loop is CASSVMTGGEETQYF. The CDR3 DNA reads TGTGCCAGCAGCGTAATGACAGGGGGCGAGGAGACCCAGTACTTC.

V gene TRBV3-1 (or the pseudogene TRBV3-2) combines with J gene TRBJ2-5, with D perhaps TRBD1 or TRBD2 (6 bases each). CDR1 is LGHDT, CDR2 YNNKEL, per germline (reference sequence). Between the trimmed V and J ends, which lost 2 bases and 14 bases, there was a span of 15 bases. This CDR3 is built from 12 residues. Here the CDR3 reads CASSQLGRGLYF. The CDR3 DNA reads as TGTGCCAGCAGCCAATTAGGCCGGGGGCTCTACTTC.

This rearrangement joins TRBV28 to TRBJ2-7; D is perhaps TRBD1 or TRBD2 (6 bases each). The ends were cut back, 7 bases at V and 0 bases at J, with 19 bases in the middle. Germline V gives CDR1 MDHEN, CDR2 SYDVKM. CDR3 length equals 16 residues. The CDR3 region has the DNA TGTGCCAGCATCCAAAGTCTCGGGGGCAGCTCCTACGAGCAGTACTTC. Protein: CASIQSLGGSSYEQYF. The full variable domain, with the rest looked up from reference TRBV28 and TRBJ2-7, is DVKVTQSSRYLVKRTGEKVFLECVQDMDHENMFWYRQDPGLGLRLIYFSYDVKMKEKGDIPEGYSVSREKKERFSLILESASTNQTSMYLCASIQSLGGSSYEQYFGPGTRLTVT.

This rearrangement joins TRBV9 to TRBJ2-1, with D tentatively TRBD2 (6 bases). V lost 0 bases and J 6 bases, leaving 19 bases between the germline ends. Germline V gene sequence: CDR1 SGDLS, CDR2 YYNGEE. The CDR3 runs 17 residues. The CDR3 protein is CASSVEAGRRMGNEQFF. The CDR3 coding sequence is TGTGCCAGCAGCGTAGAGGCAGGGAGGCGGATGGGCAATGAGCAGTTCTTC.

In its sample, this clone was seen once. The chain combines TRBV30 with TRBJ1-6; no firm D call. V shed 0 bases and J shed 0 bases, with 12 bases lying between them. The V gene's germline CDR1 is GTSNPN and CDR2 SVGIG (reference sequence). The CDR3 is 17 residues long. The CDR3 DNA reads as TGTGCCTGGAGTGTAAGTCAATACAGCTCCTATAATTCACCCCTCCACTTT. Residues: CAWSVSQYSSYNSPLHF.

V gene TRBV3-1 (or the pseudogene TRBV3-2) combines with J gene TRBJ1-2; D gene uncertain. Germline assignment: CDR1 LGHDT and CDR2 YNNKEL (reference sequence). This CDR3 region has 15 residues. Trimming stripped 1 base from V and 0 bases from J, with 9 bases between. CDR3 nucleotides: TGTGCCAGCAGCCAAGGAGGCGGCGCTAACTATGGCTACACCTTC. This codes for CASSQGGGANYGYTF.

The gene calls are TRBV4-2 and TRBJ2-5; 7 nucleotides line up with TRBD2. The CDR3 sequence is 14 residues long. V was clipped by 1 base and J by 4 bases; unmatched bases: 3. Germline V gene lookup returns CDR1 LGHNA and CDR2 YNFKEQ. The CDR3 is CASSQAWGGETQYF. The DNA for the CDR3 is TGTGCCAGCAGCCAAGCGTGGGGGGGAGAGACCCAGTACTTC.

The chain joins TRBV25-1 to TRBJ1-1; TRBD1 agrees at 8 bases. This CDR3 is built from 14 residues. J gave up 5 bases and V 4 bases, and 6 bases lay outside the gene matches. Germline-derived CDR1 and CDR2 are MGHDK and SYGVNS. The CDR3 protein is CASSAQGANTEAFF. The CDR3, as DNA: TGTGCCAGCAGTGCCCAGGGGGCGAATACTGAAGCTTTCTTT.

The chain uses TRBV19 and TRBJ2-1; weak D call: TRBD2 (6 bases). The germline gives CDR1 LNHDA, CDR2 SQIVND (reference sequence). V was cut by 3 bases and J by 5 bases, with 14 bases left in between. The CDR3 length is 15 residues. The CDR3 sequence is CASSIFRDLNNEQFF. The CDR3 nucleotides read TGTGCCAGTAGTATTTTCCGGGACTTAAACAATGAGCAGTTCTTC.

This clone showed up just a few times. V is TRBV5-6 and J is TRBJ2-5; 10 positions match TRBD1. J was trimmed by 4 bases and V by 2 bases; bases with no gene match: 2. The CDR3 extends over 14 amino acids. CDR1 SGHDT and CDR2 YYEEEE come from the germline V gene. CDR3 loop: CASSFGQGGETQYF. In DNA, the CDR3 is TGTGCCAGCAGCTTTGGACAGGGGGGAGAGACCCAGTACTTC.

This clone was recorded a few times. This sequence joins TRBV19 and TRBJ2-1; D might be TRBD1 or TRBD2, each matching 6 bases. Germline CDR1 reads LNHDA; CDR2 reads SQIVND (reference sequence). With 11 bases removed from V and 5 bases from J, the gap between germline ends came to 10 bases. The CDR3 has 11 residues. The CDR3 nucleotides read TGTGCCTTAAGGGGGGACAATGAGCAGTTCTTC. This encodes CALRGDNEQFF.

This clone has a count of ten or more. This chain uses TRBV9 with TRBJ1-6, with D possibly matching TRBD1 (6 bases). The CDR3 sequence is 15 residues long. The V and J ends lost 3 bases and 6 bases respectively, with 13 bases between them. Germline CDR1 and CDR2: SGDLS and YYNGEE. CDR3 in amino acids: CASSDYGTSNSPLHF. The CDR3 DNA reads as TGTGCCAGCAGCGACTACGGGACATCTAATTCACCCCTCCACTTT.

This chain connects TRBV10-2 to TRBJ1-2; 7 positions agree with TRBD1. The CDR3 is made up of 13 amino acids. V lost 7 bases and J lost 1; bases outside the gene matches: 3. The germline CDR1 and CDR2 sequences are WSHSY and SAAADI. CDR3 nucleotide sequence: TGCGCCAGCACTCGGGACAGTAACTATGGCTACACCTTC. This encodes CASTRDSNYGYTF.

The rearrangement links TRBV27 to TRBJ1-2; no clear D gene. Germline loops: CDR1 MNHEY, CDR2 SMNVEV (reference sequence). The V and J ends lost 4 bases and 4 bases respectively, with 10 bases between them. The CDR3 is made up of 13 amino acids. The DNA for the CDR3 is TGTGCCAGCAGTTCCTCAGGCACCTATGGCTACACCTTC. Translating gives CASSSSGTYGYTF.

This CDR3 reads CASSLIMDTQYF. The CDR3 DNA follows: TGTGCCAGCAGCTTGATAATGGATACGCAGTATTTT. The chain combines TRBV5-6 with TRBJ2-3; no definite D call. The CDR3 runs 12 residues. Germline lookup yields CDR1 SGHDT and CDR2 YYEEEE. The V end lost 1 base, the J end lost 6 bases, and 6 bases lay between the germline ends.

The gene calls are TRBV5-4 and TRBJ2-1, with 8 bases aligning to TRBD1. Germline-derived CDR1 and CDR2 are SGHNT and YYREEE (reference sequence). The trim removed 2 bases at V and 5 bases at J, leaving 9 bases unmatched. The CDR3 is 16 amino acids. The CDR3 DNA sequence: TGTGCCAGCAGCTTCGGACAGGGCTCACTACACAATGAGCAGTTCTTC. This codes for CASSFGQGSLHNEQFF.

The chain uses TRBV3-1 (or the pseudogene TRBV3-2) and TRBJ2-7; D may be TRBD1 (6 bases). V dropped 4 bases and J dropped 5 bases, with 12 bases sitting between them. CDR1 and CDR2 from the germline V gene are LGHDT and YNNKEL (reference sequence). This CDR3 is built from 13 residues. CDR3 loop: CASSLTGIHEQYF. The DNA of the CDR3 is TGTGCCAGCAGCCTTACAGGGATCCACGAGCAGTACTTC.

This clone has just one count. This chain links TRBV11-2 with TRBJ2-5; tentative D call: TRBD1 (6 bases). Germline CDR1 is SGHAT and CDR2 is FQNNGV. This CDR3 has 16 residues. V was trimmed by 5 bases and J by 4 bases, leaving 20 bases between them. The CDR3 coding sequence is TGTGCCAGCAGCGGATTAGGGGGACAAAGAGGAGAGACCCAGTACTTC. Its protein product is CASSGLGGQRGETQYF.

This clone was observed a few times. The chain employs TRBV5-1 and TRBJ2-1, with 7 bases lining up with TRBD2. The V gene's germline CDR1 is SGHRS and CDR2 YFSETQ. With V trimmed by 0 bases and J by 2 bases, 5 bases remained unmatched. The CDR3 totals 16 residues. The CDR3, as DNA: TGCGCCAGCAGCTTGGTGGCGGGAGATCCCTACAATGAGCAGTTCTTC. This sequence encodes CASSLVAGDPYNEQFF.

This clone was seen only a few times. The chain couples TRBV7-9 to TRBJ1-2; the D gene is possibly TRBD1 (6 bases). Germline loops: CDR1 SEHNR, CDR2 FQNEAQ (reference sequence). The V end lost 2 bases, the J end lost 4 bases, and 11 bases lay between the germline ends. The CDR3 runs 14 residues. The CDR3 reads CASSLIGGGYGYTF. CDR3 nucleotides: TGTGCCAGCAGCTTAATCGGGGGCGGCTATGGCTACACCTTC.

This clone appeared a few times. The V gene is TRBV5-1, the J gene TRBJ1-1; D gene unclear. Germline V gene sequence: CDR1 SGHRS, CDR2 YFSETQ. V lost 0 bases and J lost 2, with 5 bases in between. The CDR3 runs 13 residues. CDR3 region: CASSLAANTEAFF. Here the CDR3 DNA reads TGCGCCAGCAGCTTGGCGGCTAACACTGAAGCTTTCTTT.

Details on this clone: A read error may produce the germline difference seen at one junction end. In the same sample, other DNA sequences code for this CDR3. The chain couples TRBV11-3 to TRBJ2-1; 8 positions agree with TRBD2. The CDR3 has 16 residues. The germline V gene has CDR1 SGHNT and CDR2 YENEEA. The CDR3 loop reads CASSLGWASGHNEQFF. The DNA for the CDR3 is TGTGCCAGCAGCTTAGGCTGGGCTAGCGGGCACAATGAGCAATTCTTC.

V is TRBV9 and J is TRBJ1-6; 7 positions match TRBD1. The V and J ends lost 7 bases and 8 bases, in that order; junction bases with no gene match: 12. Germline assignment: CDR1 SGDLS and CDR2 YYNGEE. This CDR3 contains 15 residues. The CDR3 loop reads CASSSWGRGDSPLHF. DNA of the CDR3: TGTGCCAGCTCCTCTTGGGGCAGGGGGGATTCACCCCTCCACTTT.

This chain joins TRBV7-9 and TRBJ1-4; the D is unclear. Germline CDR1 reads SEHNR; CDR2 reads FQNEAQ (reference sequence). The CDR3 runs 14 residues. The ends were cut back, 7 bases at V and 3 bases at J, with 12 bases in the middle. The CDR3, as DNA: TGTGCCAGCAACCTCGGTAGTTCTAATGAAAAACTGTTTTTT. Its translation is CASNLGSSNEKLFF.

The chain joins TRBV9 to TRBJ2-5; 7 positions match TRBD1. V shed 3 bases and J 7 bases; nucleotides not matched to a gene: 9. Germline V gene sequence: CDR1 SGDLS, CDR2 YYNGEE. The CDR3 is 14 residues long. CDR3 loop: CASSARPEGATQYF. CDR3 in DNA: TGTGCCAGCAGCGCACGACCCGAGGGGGCGACCCAGTACTTC.

V usage is TRBV13 and J usage is TRBJ2-7, with TRBD2 matching 9 bases. The CDR3 runs 15 residues. The germline V gene encodes CDR1 PRHDT and CDR2 FYEKMQ (reference sequence). J was trimmed by 3 bases and V by 0 bases; bases with no gene match: 3. CDR3 protein: CASSLGWREGYEQYF. CDR3 DNA: TGTGCCAGCAGCTTAGGCTGGCGGGAGGGCTACGAGCAGTACTTC.

The chain joins TRBV9 to TRBJ1-1; the D is unclear. The CDR3 extends over 12 amino acids. Germline V CDR1 and CDR2: SGDLS, YYNGEE. V lost 5 bases and J 1 base, leaving 6 bases between the germline ends. The DNA for the CDR3 is TGTGCCAGCAGGGAGACGAACACTGAAGCTTTCTTT. This sequence encodes CASRETNTEAFF.